One and the same sample provided the 24 T cell receptor beta chains below, sequenced in a study of blood T cells in healthy people across ages. Using a J-beta primer mix together with a sample-barcoded 5' primer, a second PCR was run for about 6 to 11 cycles. Via MiXCR, TCRdb re-called the 5' RACE reads, giving one row per CDR3 protein. The table records about 830,000 distinct CDR3 sequences, about three fifths of them present only once. The sample consisted of blood. The receptors were sampled from a man younger than 40 in good health.

The J gene is TRBJ2-5, the V gene TRBV4-3; 8 bases match TRBD2. There are 19 residues in the CDR3. The germline V gene encodes CDR1 LGHNA and CDR2 YSLEER. J gave up 4 bases and V 0 bases, and 16 bases lay outside the gene matches. The CDR3 region is CASSQDAWFGISGRETQYF. DNA for the CDR3: TGCGCCAGCAGCCAAGATGCATGGTTTGGGATCAGCGGGAGAGAGACCCAGTACTTC.

This sequence joins TRBV4-2 and TRBJ1-1; 10 bases agree with TRBD1. This CDR3 has 15 amino acids. From germline, CDR1 is LGHNA and CDR2 YNFKEQ. The V segment lost 1 base and the J segment 7 bases; nucleotides outside the gene matches: 6. The CDR3 reads CASSQGGTGAFEAFF. As DNA, the CDR3 is TGTGCCAGCAGCCAAGGGGGGACAGGGGCATTTGAAGCTTTCTTT.

This clonotype was seen just once. The DNA for the CDR3 is TGTGCCAGCAGTTCGACAGGGAGGTATACCGGGGAGCTGTTTTTT. Encoded protein: CASSSTGRYTGELFF. V usage is TRBV27 and J usage is TRBJ2-2; TRBD1 is a possible D gene (7 bases). V shed 4 bases and J shed 5 bases, with 14 bases lying between them. Germline V CDR1 and CDR2: MNHEY, SMNVEV (reference sequence). This CDR3 is 15 amino acids long.

The CDR3, as DNA: TGTGCCAGCAGCACCCCCGGGACAGGGGGATTTAGGACCCAGTACTTC. It codes for CASSTPGTGGFRTQYF. This chain joins TRBV7-2 and TRBJ2-5; 11 bases agree with TRBD1. Germline CDR1 reads SGHTA; CDR2 reads FQGNSA. Unmatched junction bases numbered 12, after V lost 5 bases and J lost 7 bases. CDR3 length equals 16 residues. The variable domain in full, completed from reference TRBV7-2 and TRBJ2-5, reads GAGVSQSPSNKVTEKGKDVELRCDPISGHTALYWYRQSLGQGLEFLIYFQGNSAPDKSGLPSDRFSAERTGGSVSTLTIQRTQQEDSAVYLCASSTPGTGGFRTQYFGPGTRLLVL.

The count of this clonotype is one. The chain carries TRBV12-3 or TRBV12-4 and TRBJ2-1; possible D gene TRBD2, 7 bases. The V and J ends lost 5 bases and 7 bases respectively, with 18 bases between them. The CDR3 is made up of 15 amino acids. The CDR3: CASSPRGGGVNEQFF. The CDR3 coding sequence is TGTGCCAGCAGTCCCCGAGGGGGAGGGGTAAATGAGCAGTTCTTC.

The chain couples TRBV30 to TRBJ2-7, with D unresolved. Per germline, CDR1 GTSNPN and CDR2 SVGIG (reference sequence). The CDR3 has 12 amino acids. The V end was cut by 5 bases, the J end by 3 bases, with 11 bases between. The CDR3 DNA reads as TGTGCCTGGGCTGTCACCGACTACGAGCAGTACTTC. Protein sequence: CAWAVTDYEQYF.

The chain joins TRBV28 to TRBJ2-4; D unresolved. The end of the DNA is better explained by TRBJ2-7, so the J call may be wrong. The CDR3 covers 13 residues. Germline CDR1 reads MDHEN; CDR2 reads SYDVKM. CDR3 sequence reads: CASSALSPNEQYF. As DNA, the CDR3 is TGTGCCAGCAGTGCATTGTCCCCGAACGAGCAGTACTTC.

About this clonotype: The germline gene is not matched at one end of the junction; a read error may be the cause. This chain links TRBV29-1 with TRBJ2-2; maybe TRBD1 (5 bases). Germline CDR1 is SQVTM and CDR2 is ANQGSEA. The CDR3 is 13 amino acids. The CDR3 sequence: CSVDAGNTEELFF. The CDR3 DNA reads TGCAGCGTTGATGCAGGGAACACCGAGGAGCTGTTTTTT.

This clonotype was detected a few times. The J gene is TRBJ2-7, the V gene TRBV20-1; 7 bases are shared with TRBD1. Unmatched junction bases numbered 5, after V lost 6 bases and J lost 6 bases. CDR3 size: 11 residues. CDR1 and CDR2 (germline): DFQATT, SNEGSKA (reference sequence). The CDR3 sequence is CSAQQGSEQYF. For the CDR3, the DNA is TGCAGTGCCCAACAGGGGAGCGAGCAGTACTTC.

This rearrangement joins TRBV11-3 to TRBJ2-1; TRBD2 is a possible D gene (6 bases). Trimming took off 1 base at V and 12 bases at J, with 10 bases between the two ends. The CDR3 length is 12 residues. Germline values: CDR1 SGHNT, CDR2 YENEEA. Here the CDR3 DNA reads TGTGCCAGCAGCTTAGGGACCGGGGGGCAGTTCTTC. Translating it yields CASSLGTGGQFF.

The rearrangement links TRBV7-9 to TRBJ2-5; a possible D gene is TRBD2 (5 bases). This CDR3 region has 16 residues. V gave up 5 bases and J gave up 7 bases, with 23 bases separating them. In germline, CDR1 is SEHNR, CDR2 FQNEAQ (reference sequence). In nucleotides, the CDR3 is TGTGCCAGCAGCCAAACTAGTTTCCCTGATCCGTGGACCCAGTACTTC. Its translation is CASSQTSFPDPWTQYF.

The genes are TRBV6-1 and TRBJ2-1; D call uncertain. The CDR3 has 14 amino acids. The V gene's germline CDR1 is MNHNS and CDR2 SASEGT. Trimming pared 11 bases from V and 5 bases from J, leaving 19 bases between. The CDR3 DNA follows: TGTGCCGTAGATGAGCGACGGAACGACAATGAGCAGTTCTTC. Translating gives CAVDERRNDNEQFF.

The CDR3 nucleotides read TGCAGCGTTGAAGTGCAGGGCTGGTTGCACGAGCAGTACTTC. This translates into CSVEVQGWLHEQYF. The chain carries TRBV29-1 and TRBJ2-7; D is possibly TRBD1 (5 bases). CDR1 and CDR2 (germline): SQVTM, ANQGSEA. The length of the CDR3 is 14 residues. V was pared by 1 base and J by 5 bases, with 15 bases between.

This clonotype was observed a few times. The V gene is TRBV20-1, the J gene TRBJ2-1, with D hard to call. The CDR3 is 11 amino acids. V was trimmed by 3 bases and J by 6 bases, leaving 6 bases between them. The V gene's germline CDR1 is DFQATT and CDR2 SNEGSKA (reference sequence). CDR3 in amino acids: CSARSPNEQFF. The CDR3 nucleotides are TGCAGTGCTAGGTCCCCCAATGAGCAGTTCTTC.

This clonotype was detected a few times. The chain combines TRBV29-1 with TRBJ2-6; D not resolved. This CDR3 comprises 14 residues. V was trimmed by 2 bases and J by 2 bases, leaving 7 bases between them. Germline V gene data show CDR1 as SQVTM and CDR2 as ANQGSEA. CDR3 sequence reads: CSVEPVPGANVLTF. The DNA for the CDR3 is TGCAGCGTTGAACCAGTTCCTGGGGCCAACGTCCTGACTTTC.

CDR3 nucleotide sequence: TGCAGCGCGGCGGGTCAGGGAAACTACGAGCAGTACTTC. This translates into CSAAGQGNYEQYF. V gene TRBV29-1 combines with J gene TRBJ2-4, with D perhaps being TRBD1 or TRBD2 (5 bases each). The J call may be wrong; the DNA end is better matched by TRBJ2-7. CDR1 and CDR2 (germline): SQVTM, ANQGSEA. CDR3 size: 13 residues.

The chain has TRBV6-5 and TRBJ2-2, with 7 bases aligning to TRBD2. CDR1 is MNHEY, CDR2 SVGAGI, per germline. CDR3 size: 19 residues. V shed 0 bases, J shed 3 bases, and the junction held 13 bases outside the gene matches. The CDR3 nucleotides are TGTGCCAGCAGTTACTCATCCCGGGGAGCGGGGATGTACACCGGGGAGCTGTTTTTT. It is translated as CASSYSSRGAGMYTGELFF.

This clonotype was detected a few times. This chain uses TRBV21-1 with TRBJ2-7; the table's D call TRBD2 went unverified against the DNA. TRBV21-1 is a recognized pseudogene. This CDR3 is 20 amino acids long. The chain's CDR3 is CASSNGLFHAGGFADYEQYF. Written as DNA, the CDR3 is TGTGCCAGCAGCAATGGCCTCTTCCACGCGGGTGGATTCGCGGACTACGAGCAGTACTTC.

This chain uses TRBV29-1 with TRBJ1-2; D is perhaps TRBD1 (5 bases). The V end lost 0 bases, the J end lost 0 bases, and 14 bases lay between the germline ends. The CDR3 loop spans 16 amino acids. Germline CDR1 is SQVTM and CDR2 is ANQGSEA. CDR3 sequence reads: CSVEDRRDSSNYGYTF. In DNA, the CDR3 is TGCAGCGTTGAAGATCGGAGGGACTCCTCTAACTATGGCTACACCTTC.

The rearrangement joins TRBV7-2 to TRBJ2-7; TRBD1 aligns across 11 bases. V lost 3 bases and J lost 3; bases outside the gene matches: 7. CDR1 SGHTA and CDR2 FQGNSA come from the germline V gene. The CDR3 runs to 16 residues. The DNA for the CDR3 is TGTGCCAGCAGCTTTCGGGGCGGGACAGGGGGCTACGAGCAGTACTTC. Encoded protein: CASSFRGGTGGYEQYF.

The V gene is TRBV7-2, the J gene TRBJ2-1; TRBD2 matches 11 bases. The J call may not be correct, given that the DNA end is closer to TRBJ2-7. The CDR3 runs to 17 residues. Germline CDR1 and CDR2: SGHTA and FQGNSA. CDR3 coding DNA: TGTGCCAGCAGACGGGCTTCTAGCGGGGGGACTTACAATGAGCAGTACTTC. Translated, it gives CASRRASSGGTYNEQYF.

The CDR3 bases are TGTGCCAGCAGCTTAGCGCTGGGACAGGCGGAGACCCAGTTCTTC. Translated: CASSLALGQAETQFF. The chain has TRBV7-2 and TRBJ2-1, with 8 bases lining up with TRBD1. Germline trimming cut 0 bases from V and 13 bases from J; bases unmatched to any gene: 11. This CDR3 has 15 residues. Germline V gene data show CDR1 as SGHTA and CDR2 as FQGNSA.

This rearrangement joins TRBV20-1 to TRBJ2-1, with D unresolved. CDR1 is DFQATT, CDR2 SNEGSKA, per germline (reference sequence). This CDR3 has 12 residues. Trimming shortened V by 5 bases and J by 10 bases, and 15 bases separated the two germline ends. The CDR3 nucleotides read TGCAGTGCTCCCAATCCCCAATGGGAGCAGTTCTTC. It specifies CSAPNPQWEQFF.

The chain combines TRBV20-1 with TRBJ2-7, with TRBD2 identical over 13 bases. The trim removed 3 bases at V and 3 bases at J, leaving 5 bases unmatched. Germline values: CDR1 DFQATT, CDR2 SNEGSKA (reference sequence). The CDR3 covers 15 residues. The chain's CDR3 is CSASTSGRALYEQYF. DNA of the CDR3: TGCAGTGCTAGTACTAGCGGGAGGGCCCTCTACGAGCAGTACTTC.